The 6 T cell receptor beta chains in this list originate from one sample, sequenced in a study of blood T cell repertoires in COVID-19. Profiled with immunoSEQ multiplex PCR; TCRdb holds only in-frame clones, not every one. The table has approximately 170,000 clones, around four fifths seen once. Sequencing was done on a sample of peripheral blood. Receptor source: an elderly woman with COVID-19, enrolled during active disease.

The chain joins TRBV19 to TRBJ1-5; weak D call: TRBD1 (5 bases). Germline V gene lookup returns CDR1 LNHDA and CDR2 SQIVND (reference sequence). Trimming stripped 4 bases from V and 4 bases from J, with 11 bases between. The CDR3 has 14 residues. CDR3 amino acids: CASSRQFMNQPQHF. CDR3 in DNA: TGTGCCAGTAGTAGACAGTTTATGAATCAGCCCCAGCATTTT. Full variable domain (remainder filled in from reference TRBV19 and TRBJ1-5): DGGITQSPKYLFRKEGQNVTLSCEQNLNHDAMYWYRQDPGQGLRLIYYSQIVNDFQKGDIAEGYSVSREKKESFPLTVTSAQKNPTAFYLCASSRQFMNQPQHFGDGTRLSIL.

The V gene is TRBV11-2, the J gene TRBJ1-1; a possible D gene is TRBD1 (5 bases). Germline V CDR1 and CDR2: SGHAT, FQNNGV. Between the trimmed V and J ends, which lost 4 bases and 4 bases, there was a span of 10 bases. The CDR3 contains 13 residues. The CDR3 is CASSSGGGTEAFF. The CDR3 nucleotides are TGTGCCAGCAGCTCCGGGGGGGGCACTGAAGCTTTCTTT.

The chain couples TRBV10-3 to TRBJ1-1; D might be TRBD1 (5 bases). The CDR3 runs 14 residues. V was trimmed by 3 bases and J by 0 bases, leaving 8 bases between them. Germline-derived CDR1 and CDR2 are ENHRY and SYGVKD. In nucleotides, the CDR3 is TGTGCCATCAGTGACCGACAGATGAACACTGAAGCTTTCTTT. It translates to CAISDRQMNTEAFF.

This chain uses TRBV6-6 with TRBJ1-2, with a possible D match to TRBD1 (6 bases). Germline CDR1 MNHNY, CDR2 SVGAGI (reference sequence). The CDR3 is 17 residues long. Trimming took 5 bases from V and 4 from J, leaving 23 bases between them. The CDR3 region has the DNA TGTGCCAGCAGTCAAAGAGGGAGCTGGGGGCACGGCTATGGCTACACCTTC. It encodes CASSQRGSWGHGYGYTF.

The chain links TRBV5-8 to TRBJ2-7; 7 bases are shared with TRBD1. The CDR3 extends over 14 amino acids. V lost 7 bases and J lost 2; bases outside the gene matches: 9. Germline assignment: CDR1 SGHTS and CDR2 YDEGEE. CDR3 DNA sequence: TGTGCCAGCGAGAGACAGGGTTTCACCTACGAGCAGTACTTC. Translating it yields CASERQGFTYEQYF. Together with reference TRBV5-8 and TRBJ2-7, the CDR3 gives the full variable domain: EAGVTQSPTHLIKTRGQQATLRCSPISGHTSVYWYQQALGLGLQFLLWYDEGEERNRGNFPPRFSGRQFPNYSSELNVNALELEDSALYLCASERQGFTYEQYFGPGTRLTVT.

The CDR3 region has the DNA TGTGCCAGCTCCTTAGGCCGGGGTTCTGGAAACACCATATATTTT. This gives the protein CASSLGRGSGNTIYF. The V gene is TRBV11-2, the J gene TRBJ1-3; D call uncertain. Trimming pared 8 bases from V and 1 base from J, leaving 15 bases between. Germline-derived CDR1 and CDR2 are SGHAT and FQNNGV. The CDR3 covers 15 residues.